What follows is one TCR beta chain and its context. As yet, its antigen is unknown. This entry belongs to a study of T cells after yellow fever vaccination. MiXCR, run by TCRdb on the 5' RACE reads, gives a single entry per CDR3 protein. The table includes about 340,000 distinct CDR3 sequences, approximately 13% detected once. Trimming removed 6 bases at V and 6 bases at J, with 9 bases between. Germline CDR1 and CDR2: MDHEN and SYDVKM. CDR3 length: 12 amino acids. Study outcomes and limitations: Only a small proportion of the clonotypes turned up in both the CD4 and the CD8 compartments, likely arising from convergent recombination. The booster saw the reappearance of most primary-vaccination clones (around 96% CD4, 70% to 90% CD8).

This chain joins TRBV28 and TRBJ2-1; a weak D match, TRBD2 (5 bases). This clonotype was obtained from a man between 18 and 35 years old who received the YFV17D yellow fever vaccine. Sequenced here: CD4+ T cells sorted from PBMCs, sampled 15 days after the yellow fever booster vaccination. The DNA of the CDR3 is TGTGCCAGCAGGAGGGTGGGCAATGAGCAGTTCTTC. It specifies CASRRVGNEQFF.